These T cell receptor beta chains were read from a single sample in a study of T cells in Graves' hyperthyroidism and ophthalmopathy. TCRdb independently ran MiXCR on the multiplex PCR reads; one entry per CDR3 protein. The sample lists approximately 610,000 distinct CDR3 sequences, roughly 17% occurring once. What was sequenced was blood. Every receptor here comes from a woman aged 18-30 years with Graves' hyperthyroidism. CDR3s include the opening cysteine and the closing phenylalanine or tryptophan. D genes are given only for firm matches. Clone size, where shown, is once, few, many, or a class for clones that have expanded.

V: TRBV30; J: TRBJ2-7; D: TRBD1; size: few; CDR3: CAWIRQGVGSYEQYF; DNA: TGTGCCTGGATCCGACAGGGGGTAGGCTCTTACGAGCAGTACTTC
V: TRBV15; J: TRBJ1-4; D: -; size: -; CDR3: CATSRGLGTYGEKLFF; DNA: TGTGCCACCAGCAGAGGCCTCGGGACATACGGGGAAAAACTGTTTTTT
V: TRBV30; J: TRBJ1-2; D: -; size: few; CDR3: CAWDGRDPYGYTF; DNA: TGTGCCTGGGACGGCCGGGACCCCTATGGCTACACCTTC
V: TRBV20-1; J: TRBJ1-1; D: -; size: few; CDR3: CSARAWGVNTEAFF; DNA: TGCAGTGCTAGAGCTTGGGGAGTGAACACTGAAGCTTTCTTT
V: TRBV29-1; J: TRBJ2-1; D: TRBD2; size: few; CDR3: CSVDGLAGYSYNEQFF; DNA: TGCAGCGTTGACGGACTAGCGGGATACTCCTACAATGAGCAGTTCTTC
V: TRBV20-1; J: TRBJ2-5; D: -; size: many; CDR3: CSADGEGIETQYF; DNA: TGCAGTGCCGACGGAGAGGGCATAGAGACCCAGTACTTC
V: TRBV24-1; J: TRBJ2-1; D: TRBD2; size: -; CDR3: CATSDLAGGPSHEQFF; DNA: TGTGCCACCAGTGACCTAGCGGGAGGGCCCTCCCATGAGCAGTTCTTC
V: TRBV2; J: TRBJ2-1; D: -; size: many; CDR3: CANSRRGNEQFF; DNA: TGTGCCAATTCCCGAAGGGGCAATGAGCAGTTCTTC
V: TRBV7-2; J: TRBJ2-2; D: -; size: -; CDR3: CASSLRDTNTGELFF; DNA: TGTGCCAGCAGCTTGAGGGACACAAACACCGGGGAGCTGTTTTTT
V: TRBV11-1; J: TRBJ2-5; D: -; size: many; CDR3: CASSLIPTGTQETQYF; DNA: TGTGCCAGCAGCTTAATTCCGACAGGCACCCAAGAGACCCAGTACTTC
V: TRBV29-1; J: TRBJ2-3; D: TRBD2; size: many; CDR3: CSVEVGTSGSADTQYF; DNA: TGCAGCGTTGAAGTTGGAACTAGCGGGAGTGCAGATACGCAGTATTTT
V: TRBV29-1; J: TRBJ2-5; D: TRBD2; size: -; CDR3: CSVVRASGFKTQYF; DNA: TGCAGCGTTGTGAGGGCTAGCGGGTTTAAGACCCAGTACTTC
V: TRBV5-6; J: TRBJ1-2; D: -; size: -; CDR3: CASSLDAGANYGYTF; DNA: TGTGCCAGCAGCTTGGACGCCGGAGCTAACTATGGCTACACCTTC
V: TRBV5-1; J: TRBJ2-5; D: TRBD1; size: -; CDR3: CASSPIQGAQETQYF; DNA: TGCGCCAGCAGCCCGATACAGGGGGCCCAAGAGACCCAGTACTTC
V: TRBV12-3/TRBV12-4; J: TRBJ2-7; D: TRBD2; size: many; CDR3: CASSFVAGGRYEQYF; DNA: TGTGCCAGCAGTTTTGTAGCGGGAGGACGCTACGAGCAGTACTTC
V: TRBV30; J: TRBJ2-1; D: TRBD1; size: -; CDR3: CAWSLGQNYNEQFF; DNA: TGTGCCTGGAGCTTGGGACAGAATTACAATGAGCAGTTCTTC
V: TRBV4-2; J: TRBJ2-7; D: -; size: -; CDR3: CASSLRSSRQGEQYF; DNA: TGTGCCAGCAGCCTGCGTAGCTCTCGGCAGGGCGAGCAGTACTTC
V: TRBV5-1; J: TRBJ2-3; D: -; size: -; CDR3: CASSMPGQTDTQYF; DNA: TGCGCCAGCAGCATGCCCGGACAGACAGATACGCAGTATTTT
V: TRBV11-2; J: TRBJ2-3; D: -; size: many; CDR3: CASSLMEQALADTQYF; DNA: TGTGCCAGCAGCTTAATGGAGCAAGCGTTGGCAGATACGCAGTATTTT
V: TRBV9; J: TRBJ2-7; D: TRBD2; size: -; CDR3: CASSVGGRGRYEQYF; DNA: TGTGCCAGCAGCGTGGGGGGGAGGGGCCGGTACGAGCAGTACTTC
V: TRBV7-2; J: TRBJ2-7; D: -; size: few; CDR3: CASSLVRGSSYEQYF; DNA: TGTGCCAGCAGCTTAGTTCGGGGAAGCTCCTACGAGCAGTACTTC
V: TRBV6-1; J: TRBJ2-1; D: -; size: many; CDR3: CASSSLGEQFF; DNA: TGTGCCAGCAGTTCCCTCGGGGAGCAGTTCTTC
V: TRBV15; J: TRBJ1-6; D: TRBD1; size: -; CDR3: CATSRGQGSYNSPLHF; DNA: TGTGCCACCAGCAGGGGACAGGGCTCCTATAATTCACCCCTCCACTTT
V: TRBV7-2; J: TRBJ2-7; D: TRBD2; size: once; CDR3: CASSSRDRGGLAGSYEQYF; DNA: TGTGCCAGCAGCTCCCGGGACAGGGGAGGACTAGCGGGGTCCTACGAGCAGTACTTC
V: TRBV14; J: TRBJ1-3; D: TRBD1; size: few; CDR3: CASSQVQGAFIYF; DNA: TGTGCCAGCAGCCAAGTACAGGGGGCCTTCATATATTTT
V: TRBV27; J: TRBJ2-7; D: -; size: few; CDR3: CASSRTTGSDEQYF; DNA: TGTGCCAGCAGTCGAACGACAGGATCGGACGAGCAGTACTTC
V: TRBV11-2; J: TRBJ2-6; D: -; size: many; CDR3: CASSQTARMVSGANVLTF; DNA: TGTGCCAGCAGCCAAACGGCGAGAATGGTCTCTGGGGCCAACGTCCTGACTTTC
V: TRBV6-1; J: TRBJ1-4; D: -; size: -; CDR3: CASSSFSGTLNEKLFF; DNA: TGTGCCAGCAGCTCCTTTTCCGGGACTCTGAATGAAAAACTGTTTTTT
V: TRBV7-7; J: TRBJ2-2; D: -; size: few; CDR3: CASRGSNTGELFF; DNA: TGTGCCAGCAGGGGTTCGAACACCGGGGAGCTGTTTTTT
V: TRBV3-1; J: TRBJ1-1; D: -; size: -; CDR3: CASRQGGGLGTEAFF; DNA: TGTGCCAGCAGACAAGGGGGGGGCTTGGGCACTGAAGCTTTCTTT
V: TRBV20-1; J: TRBJ2-7; D: TRBD2; size: few; CDR3: CSARGTGGNEQYF; DNA: TGCAGTGCTAGGGGGACGGGGGGGAACGAGCAGTACTTC
V: TRBV10-2; J: TRBJ1-1; D: TRBD1; size: -; CDR3: CASIPDRGKNTEAFF; DNA: TGCGCCAGCATCCCCGACAGGGGAAAGAACACTGAAGCTTTCTTT
V: TRBV12-3/TRBV12-4; J: TRBJ1-1; D: -; size: many; CDR3: CASSLGGITEAFF; DNA: TGTGCCAGCAGTTTAGGGGGGATCACTGAAGCTTTCTTT
V: TRBV4-3; J: TRBJ1-2; D: -; size: -; CDR3: CASSQAGRNHGYTF; DNA: TGCGCCAGCAGCCAAGCGGGACGGAACCATGGCTACACCTTC
V: TRBV10-1; J: TRBJ2-5; D: TRBD2; size: few; CDR3: CASSVLAGAQETQYF; DNA: TGCGCCAGCAGTGTTCTAGCGGGGGCCCAAGAGACCCAGTACTTC
V: TRBV6-1; J: TRBJ2-7; D: -; size: many; CDR3: CASSKKYEQYF; DNA: TGTGCCAGCAGTAAAAAGTACGAGCAGTACTTC
V: TRBV4-3; J: TRBJ2-1; D: TRBD2; size: few; CDR3: CASRLAGGPSSYNEQFF; DNA: TGCGCCAGCAGGTTAGCGGGGGGGCCCAGCTCCTACAATGAGCAGTTCTTC
V: TRBV30; J: TRBJ2-7; D: TRBD2; size: few; CDR3: CAWSPGGSGSPEQYF; DNA: TGTGCCTGGAGTCCGGGAGGTAGCGGGAGCCCCGAGCAGTACTTC
V: TRBV20-1; J: TRBJ2-5; D: TRBD2; size: many; CDR3: CSALPLAVQETQYF; DNA: TGCAGTGCTCTCCCGCTAGCGGTTCAAGAGACCCAGTACTTC
V: TRBV4-3; J: TRBJ2-2; D: TRBD1; size: few; CDR3: CASSPGQASGELFF; DNA: TGCGCCAGCAGCCCGGGACAGGCCTCCGGGGAGCTGTTTTTT
V: TRBV27; J: TRBJ2-1; D: TRBD2; size: -; CDR3: CASSYPSPLAGVINEQFF; DNA: TGTGCCAGCAGTTACCCCTCTCCGCTAGCGGGAGTCATTAATGAGCAGTTCTTC
V: TRBV11-2; J: TRBJ2-2; D: -; size: many; CDR3: CASRSSTVNTGELFF; DNA: TGTGCCAGCAGGTCCTCGACAGTAAACACCGGGGAGCTGTTTTTT
V: TRBV11-2; J: TRBJ1-1; D: -; size: many; CDR3: CASSLDGGEAFF; DNA: TGTGCCAGCAGCTTAGATGGTGGGGAAGCTTTCTTT
V: TRBV6-1; J: TRBJ2-5; D: -; size: -; CDR3: CASSGGGGPQETQYF; DNA: TGTGCCAGCAGTGGGGGGGGCGGCCCCCAAGAGACCCAGTACTTC
V: TRBV5-1; J: TRBJ1-2; D: TRBD1; size: many; CDR3: CASSQSSGQGYGYTF; DNA: TGCGCCAGCAGCCAAAGCTCGGGACAGGGTTATGGCTACACCTTC